In this sample, the clone carrying this TCR beta chain turned up many times. The antigen is unknown. Attached unique molecular identifiers marked individual cDNA molecules. In TCRdb, the 5' RACE reads were re-called with MiXCR into one record per CDR3 protein. The sample shows tens of thousands of distinct CDR3 sequences, under 6.5% of them seen only once. The junction had 7 bases not matched to a gene; V was cut back by 6 bases and J by 9 bases. The CDR3 is 13 amino acids. This record comes from a study of early T cells in non-severe SARS-CoV-2 infection. At the level of the study: The study sequenced bulk RNA from unsorted whole blood, with chains unpaired. Findings and limits, study-wide: In VDJdb matching, anti-spike CD8 responses were favored while private and CD4 specificities went missing.

J is TRBJ1-5 and V is TRBV12-3 or TRBV12-4; the match to TRBD1 covers 8 bases. The source of this sequence is an adult who was a healthcare worker with PCR-confirmed SARS-CoV-2 infection or an uninfected control (not recorded which). Sequencing was done on a sample of whole blood. The DNA of the CDR3 is TGTGCCAGCAGGTCGACAGGGGTTGGGCCCCAGCATTTT. It codes for CASRSTGVGPQHF.